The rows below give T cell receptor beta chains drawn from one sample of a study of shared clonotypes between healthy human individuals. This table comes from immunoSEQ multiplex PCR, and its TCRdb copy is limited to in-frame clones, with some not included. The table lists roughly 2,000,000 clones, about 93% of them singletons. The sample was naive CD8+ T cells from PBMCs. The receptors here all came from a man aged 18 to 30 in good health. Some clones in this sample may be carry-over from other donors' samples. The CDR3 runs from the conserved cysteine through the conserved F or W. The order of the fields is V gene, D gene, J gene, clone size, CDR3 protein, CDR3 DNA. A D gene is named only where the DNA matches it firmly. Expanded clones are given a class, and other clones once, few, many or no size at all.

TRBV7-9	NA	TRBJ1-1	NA	CASRRGDTEAFF	TGTGCCAGCCGCCGGGGAGACACTGAAGCTTTCTTT
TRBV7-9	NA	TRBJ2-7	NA	CASSPGPTHDSYEQYF	TGTGCCAGCAGCCCTGGTCCGACACATGACTCCTACGAGCAGTACTTC
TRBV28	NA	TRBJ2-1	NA	CASSPAGTRYNEQFF	TGTGCCAGCAGTCCAGCCGGGACTCGCTACAATGAGCAGTTCTTC
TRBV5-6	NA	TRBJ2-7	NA	CASSLGQKEQYF	TGTGCCAGCAGCTTGGGACAGAAGGAGCAGTACTTC
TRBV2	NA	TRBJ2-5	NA	CASSIPLGDEETQYF	TGTGCCAGCAGTATTCCTCTGGGGGACGAGGAGACCCAGTACTTC
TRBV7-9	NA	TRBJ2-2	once	CASSPLGGEYTGELFF	TGTGCCAGCAGCCCCCTGGGTGGGGAGTACACCGGGGAGCTGTTTTTT
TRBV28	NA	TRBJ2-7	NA	CASSFFSRENEQYF	TGTGCCAGCAGTTTTTTTTCCAGGGAAAACGAGCAGTACTTC
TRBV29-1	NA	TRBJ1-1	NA	CSVAVGGTTEAFF	TGCAGCGTTGCAGTGGGGGGAACTACTGAAGCTTTCTTT
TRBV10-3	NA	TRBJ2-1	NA	CAISEPEVRAGLVGEQFF	TGTGCCATCAGTGAGCCCGAAGTGAGAGCCGGCCTAGTGGGTGAGCAGTTCTTC
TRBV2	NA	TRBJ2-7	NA	CASSEREQAYEQYF	TGTGCCAGCAGTGAACGGGAGCAAGCCTACGAGCAGTACTTC
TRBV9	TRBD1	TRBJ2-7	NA	CASSMGQGKDEQYF	TGTGCCAGCAGCATGGGACAGGGGAAGGACGAGCAGTACTTC
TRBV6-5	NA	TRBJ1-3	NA	CASSYSGDSGNTIYF	TGTGCCAGCAGTTACTCTGGGGACTCTGGAAACACCATATATTTT
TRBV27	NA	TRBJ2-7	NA	CASSLRGTFYEQYF	TGTGCCAGCAGTTTACGGGGGACCTTCTACGAGCAGTACTTC
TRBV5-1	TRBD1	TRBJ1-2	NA	CASSAPGQNYGYTF	TGCGCCAGCAGCGCCCCGGGACAGAACTATGGCTACACCTTC
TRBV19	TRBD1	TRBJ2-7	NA	CASSITGTGEYEQYF	TGTGCCAGTAGCATAACCGGGACAGGGGAATACGAGCAGTACTTC
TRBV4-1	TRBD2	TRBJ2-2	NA	CASSQESSGRTGELFF	TGCGCCAGCAGCCAAGAATCGAGCGGGAGAACCGGGGAGCTGTTTTTT
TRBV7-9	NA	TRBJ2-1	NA	CASSLVFRGNEQFF	TGTGCCAGCAGCTTGGTCTTTAGGGGGAATGAGCAGTTCTTC
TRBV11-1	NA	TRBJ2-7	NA	CASSFATRASYEQYF	TGTGCCAGCAGCTTCGCCACTCGAGCTTCCTACGAGCAGTACTTC
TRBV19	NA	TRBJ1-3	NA	CASSQMDGRIYSGNTIYF	TGTGCCAGTAGTCAAATGGACGGCAGGATTTACTCTGGAAACACCATATATTTT
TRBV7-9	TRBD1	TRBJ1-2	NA	CASSSPGGGVYGYTF	TGTGCCAGCAGCTCCCCAGGGGGGGGAGTCTATGGCTACACCTTC
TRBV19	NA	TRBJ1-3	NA	CASSPKMESSGNTIYF	TGTGCCAGTAGCCCCAAGATGGAGTCCTCTGGAAACACCATATATTTT
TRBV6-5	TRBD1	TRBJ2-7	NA	CASISRDRTYEQYF	TGTGCCAGCATTAGCCGGGACAGAACCTACGAGCAGTACTTC
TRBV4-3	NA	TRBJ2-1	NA	CASSLGQGSSYNEQFF	TGCGCCAGCAGCCTCGGTCAGGGGAGCTCCTACAATGAGCAGTTCTTC
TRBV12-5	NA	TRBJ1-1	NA	CASGWDNSLNTEAFF	TGTGCTAGTGGTTGGGACAATTCTTTGAACACTGAAGCTTTCTTT
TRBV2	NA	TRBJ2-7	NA	CASKTPDRPDTYEQYF	TGTGCCAGCAAAACTCCTGACAGGCCGGACACCTACGAGCAGTACTTC
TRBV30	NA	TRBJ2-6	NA	CAWKAKVRTGQFSGANVLTF	TGTGCCTGGAAAGCAAAAGTCCGGACCGGACAGTTCTCTGGGGCCAACGTCCTGACTTTC
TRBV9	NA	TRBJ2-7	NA	CASSVAGDALYEQYF	TGTGCCAGCAGCGTAGCTGGGGACGCCCTCTACGAGCAGTACTTC
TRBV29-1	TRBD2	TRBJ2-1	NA	CSVSSGSINEQFF	TGCAGCGTCTCCAGCGGGAGCATCAATGAGCAGTTCTTC
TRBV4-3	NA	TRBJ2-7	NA	CASSQGLRKYEQYF	TGCGCCAGCAGCCAAGGTCTCAGGAAATACGAGCAGTACTTC
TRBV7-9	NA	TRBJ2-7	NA	CASSLAPGQTYEQYF	TGTGCCAGCAGCTTAGCACCTGGACAGACCTACGAGCAGTACTTC
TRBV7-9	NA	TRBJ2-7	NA	CASSLDWRVGHEQYF	TGTGCCAGCAGCTTAGACTGGCGGGTCGGCCACGAGCAGTACTTC
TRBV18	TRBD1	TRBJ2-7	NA	CASSPADRVGSYEQYF	TGTGCCAGCTCACCGGCAGACAGGGTAGGGTCCTACGAGCAGTACTTC
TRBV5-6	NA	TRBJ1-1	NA	CASSLVRGGTEAFF	TGTGCCAGCAGCTTGGTCCGGGGCGGCACTGAAGCTTTCTTT
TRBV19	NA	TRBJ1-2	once	CASSNPPALPNYGYTF	TGTGCCAGTAGTAACCCTCCGGCCTTACCCAACTATGGCTACACCTTC
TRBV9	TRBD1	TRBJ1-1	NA	CASSDGTGVNTEAFF	TGTGCCAGCAGCGACGGGACAGGGGTGAACACTGAAGCTTTCTTT
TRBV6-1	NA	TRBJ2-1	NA	CASSERTYNEQFF	TGTGCCAGCAGTGAACGAACCTACAATGAGCAGTTCTTC
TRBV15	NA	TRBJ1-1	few	CATSSGDRPEAFF	TGTGCCACCAGCAGCGGCGACCGCCCTGAAGCTTTCTTT
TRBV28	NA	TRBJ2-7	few	CASRAGSDSYEQYF	TGTGCCAGCAGAGCCGGGTCTGACTCCTACGAGCAGTACTTC
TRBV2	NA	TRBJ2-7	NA	CASSEDDSGGHSYEQYF	TGTGCCAGCAGTGAAGACGACTCGGGGGGACACTCCTACGAGCAGTACTTC
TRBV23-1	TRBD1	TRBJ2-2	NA	CASSQDFLTGGNTGELFF	TGCGCCAGCAGTCAAGACTTCCTAACAGGGGGGAACACCGGGGAGCTGTTTTTT
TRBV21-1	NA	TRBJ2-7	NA	CASSKPDSSSYEQYF	TGTGCCAGCAGCAAACCTGACAGTAGCTCCTACGAGCAGTACTTC
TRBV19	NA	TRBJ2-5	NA	CASSPRGANGETQYF	TGTGCCAGCTCCCCCCGGGGGGCGAATGGAGAGACCCAGTACTTC
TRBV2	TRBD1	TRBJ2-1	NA	CASSSRDREPNEQFF	TGTGCCAGCAGCTCCCGGGACAGAGAACCCAATGAGCAGTTCTTC
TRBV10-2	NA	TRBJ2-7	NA	CASRGAMEEQYF	TGCGCCAGCAGGGGCGCGATGGAAGAGCAGTACTTC
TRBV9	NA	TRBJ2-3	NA	CASSSPGTSTDTQYF	TGTGCCAGCAGCTCACCCGGGACTAGCACAGATACGCAGTATTTT
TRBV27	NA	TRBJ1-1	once	CASSFWAGAEAFF	TGTGCCAGCAGTTTTTGGGCAGGAGCTGAAGCTTTCTTT
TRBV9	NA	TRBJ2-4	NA	CASSVGRRAQNIQYF	TGTGCCAGCAGCGTAGGCCGGCGGGCACAAAACATTCAGTACTTC